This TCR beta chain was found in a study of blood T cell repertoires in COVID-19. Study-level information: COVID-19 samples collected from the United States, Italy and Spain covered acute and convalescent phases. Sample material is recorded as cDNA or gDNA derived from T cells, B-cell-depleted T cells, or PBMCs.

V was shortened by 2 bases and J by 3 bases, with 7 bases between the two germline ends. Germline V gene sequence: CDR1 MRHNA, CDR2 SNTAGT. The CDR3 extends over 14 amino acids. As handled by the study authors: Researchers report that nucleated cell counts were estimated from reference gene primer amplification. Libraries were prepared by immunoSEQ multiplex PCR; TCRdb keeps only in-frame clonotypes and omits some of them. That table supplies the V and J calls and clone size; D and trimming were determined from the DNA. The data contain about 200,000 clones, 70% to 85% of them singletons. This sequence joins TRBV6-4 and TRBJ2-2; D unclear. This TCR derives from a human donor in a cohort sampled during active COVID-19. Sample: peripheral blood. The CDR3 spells CASSDDTHTGELFF. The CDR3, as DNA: TGTGCCAGCAGTGACGACACACACACCGGGGAGCTGTTTTTT.